Following are 2 T cell receptor beta chains from one sample sequenced in a study of radiotherapy plus CTLA-4 blockade in lung cancer. The assay was immunoSEQ multiplex PCR, and TCRdb's table has in-frame clones only and misses some. The sample includes 30,000 or so clones, approximately 70% of them seen just once. The material sequenced was peripheral blood, taken from a patient treated with radiotherapy plus ipilimumab. These receptor sequences come from a human donor with non-small cell lung cancer who had stable disease on radiotherapy plus ipilimumab.

V usage is TRBV18 and J usage is TRBJ2-3, with 7 bases aligning to TRBD2. This CDR3 has 16 amino acids. J was trimmed by 7 bases and V by 3 bases; bases with no gene match: 13. Germline lookup yields CDR1 KGHSH and CDR2 LQKENI. CDR3 residues: CASSPPGGRAGNTQYF. The CDR3 DNA sequence: TGTGCCAGCTCACCCCCCGGTGGGAGGGCCGGGAATACGCAGTATTTT.

V usage is TRBV27 and J usage is TRBJ2-1; D is unclear. This CDR3 is 13 amino acids long. Germline V gives CDR1 MNHEY, CDR2 SMNVEV (reference sequence). Trimming stripped 4 bases from V and 9 bases from J, with 13 bases between. This CDR3 reads CASSSIVSLEQFF. The CDR3 nucleotides are TGTGCCAGCAGTTCTATAGTTAGCCTTGAGCAGTTCTTC.